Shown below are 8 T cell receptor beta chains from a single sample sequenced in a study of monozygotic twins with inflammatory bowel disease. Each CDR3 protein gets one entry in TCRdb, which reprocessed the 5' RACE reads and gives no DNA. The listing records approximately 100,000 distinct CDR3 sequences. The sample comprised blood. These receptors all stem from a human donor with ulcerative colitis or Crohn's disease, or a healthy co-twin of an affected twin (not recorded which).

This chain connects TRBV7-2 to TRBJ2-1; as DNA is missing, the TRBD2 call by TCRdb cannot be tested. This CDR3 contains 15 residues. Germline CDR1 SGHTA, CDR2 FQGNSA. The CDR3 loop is CASSPPSGRVYEQFF.

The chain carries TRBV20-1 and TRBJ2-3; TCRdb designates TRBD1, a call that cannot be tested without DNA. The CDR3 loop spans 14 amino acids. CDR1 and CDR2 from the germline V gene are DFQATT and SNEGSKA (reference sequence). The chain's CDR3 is CSAQWAGGTDTQYF.

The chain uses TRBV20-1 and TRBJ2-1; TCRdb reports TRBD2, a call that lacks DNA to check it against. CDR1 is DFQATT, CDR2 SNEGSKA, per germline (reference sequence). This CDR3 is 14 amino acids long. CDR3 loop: CSAATSGGQDEQFF.

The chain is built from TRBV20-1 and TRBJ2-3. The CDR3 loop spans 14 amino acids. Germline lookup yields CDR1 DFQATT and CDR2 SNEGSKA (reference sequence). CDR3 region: CSARAHGSTDTQYF.

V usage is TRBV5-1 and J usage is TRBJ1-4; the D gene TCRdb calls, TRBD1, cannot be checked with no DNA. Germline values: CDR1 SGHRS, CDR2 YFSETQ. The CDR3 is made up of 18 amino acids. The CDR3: CASSLHAGTGGTNEKLFF. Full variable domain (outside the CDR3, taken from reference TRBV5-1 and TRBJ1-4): KAGVTQTPRYLIKTRGQQVTLSCSPISGHRSVSWYQQTPGQGLQFLFEYFSETQRNKGNFPGRFSGRQFSNSRSEMNVSTLELGDSALYLCASSLHAGTGGTNEKLFFGSGTQLSVL.

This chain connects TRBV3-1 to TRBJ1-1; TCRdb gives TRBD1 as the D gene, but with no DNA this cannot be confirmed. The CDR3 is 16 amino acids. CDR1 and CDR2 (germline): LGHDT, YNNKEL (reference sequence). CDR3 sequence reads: CASSQGSRGLGTEAFF.

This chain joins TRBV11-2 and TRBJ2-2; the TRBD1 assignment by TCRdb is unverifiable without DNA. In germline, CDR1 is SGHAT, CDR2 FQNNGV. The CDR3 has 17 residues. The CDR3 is CASSLLGAPANTGELFF.

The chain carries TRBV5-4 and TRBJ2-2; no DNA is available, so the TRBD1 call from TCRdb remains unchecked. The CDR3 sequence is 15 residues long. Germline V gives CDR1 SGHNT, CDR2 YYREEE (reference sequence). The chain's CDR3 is CASSLGGGTVGELFF.